Included here is one TCR beta chain sequence, with context. Its antigen is still unknown. The junction and the germline gene differ at one end; a read error may be behind it. Original methodology: Researchers built a distant-metastasis classifier for papillary thyroid cancer that drew on CDR3 differences across clinicopathological groups. MiXCR was used by TCRdb to re-call the PCR reads. The V and J calls and clone size come from TCRdb's table, not from the authors' own analysis. Of some 12,000 clones in the sample, 30% to 35% were seen once. The CDR3 is 13 amino acids. Germline values: CDR1 SSHAT, CDR2 FNYEAQ (reference sequence). This specimen comes from a study of metastatic and nonmetastatic thyroid tumors. Study-level background: Repertoires from malignant and benign thyroid patients were compared across blood and tumor or nodule tissue.

Thyroid surgery was preceded by no treatment in any patient. Points from the study as a whole: Malignant tumors reportedly showed significantly higher TCR beta diversity than benign nodules in both blood and tumor.

The sequence was collected from a female donor with papillary thyroid cancer or a benign thyroid nodule (not recorded which). Some clones in this sample may be carry-over from other donors' samples. The sample was tumor tissue. This sequence joins TRBV7-7 and TRBJ2-5; no firm D call. The CDR3 nucleotides are TGTGCTAGCAGCCCCTATGGTTTAGAGACCCAGTACTTC. Translated, it gives CASSPYGLETQYF.